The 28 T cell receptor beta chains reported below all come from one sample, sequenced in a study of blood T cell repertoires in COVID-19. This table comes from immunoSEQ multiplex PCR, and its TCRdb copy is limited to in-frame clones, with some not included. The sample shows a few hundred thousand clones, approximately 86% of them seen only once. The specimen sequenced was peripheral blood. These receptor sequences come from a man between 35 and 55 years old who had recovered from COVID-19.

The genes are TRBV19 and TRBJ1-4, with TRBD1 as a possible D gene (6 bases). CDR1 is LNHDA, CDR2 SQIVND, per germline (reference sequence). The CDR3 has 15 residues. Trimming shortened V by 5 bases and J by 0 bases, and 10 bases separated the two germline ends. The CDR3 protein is CASSPQGTTNEKLFF. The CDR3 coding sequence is TGTGCCAGTAGTCCACAGGGTACAACTAATGAAAAACTGTTTTTT.

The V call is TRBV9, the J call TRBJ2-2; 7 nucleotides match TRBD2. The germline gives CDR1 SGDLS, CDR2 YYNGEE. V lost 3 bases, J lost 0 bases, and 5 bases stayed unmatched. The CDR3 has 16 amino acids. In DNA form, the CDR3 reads TGTGCCAGCAGCGAGGGAGGGGCGGCGAACACCGGGGAGCTGTTTTTT. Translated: CASSEGGAANTGELFF.

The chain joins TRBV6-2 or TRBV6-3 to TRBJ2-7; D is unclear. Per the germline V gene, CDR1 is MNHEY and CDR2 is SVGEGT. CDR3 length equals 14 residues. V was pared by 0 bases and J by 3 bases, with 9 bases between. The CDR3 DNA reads TGTGCCAGCAGTTACTCTGGGCGTATCTACGAGCAGTACTTC. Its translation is CASSYSGRIYEQYF.

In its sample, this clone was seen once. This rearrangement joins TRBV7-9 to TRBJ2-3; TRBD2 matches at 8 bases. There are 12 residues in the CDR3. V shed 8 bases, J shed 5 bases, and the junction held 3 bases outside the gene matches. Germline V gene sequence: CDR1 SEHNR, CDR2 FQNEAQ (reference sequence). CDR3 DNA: TGTGCCAGCTCGGCGGGGGGAGATACGCAGTATTTT. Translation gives CASSAGGDTQYF.

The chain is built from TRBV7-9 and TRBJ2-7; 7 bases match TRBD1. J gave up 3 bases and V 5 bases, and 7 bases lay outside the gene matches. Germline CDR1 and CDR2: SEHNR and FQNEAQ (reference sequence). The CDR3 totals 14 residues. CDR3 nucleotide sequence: TGTGCCAGCAGCCCAGGGGACAGACACTACGAGCAGTACTTC. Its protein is CASSPGDRHYEQYF.

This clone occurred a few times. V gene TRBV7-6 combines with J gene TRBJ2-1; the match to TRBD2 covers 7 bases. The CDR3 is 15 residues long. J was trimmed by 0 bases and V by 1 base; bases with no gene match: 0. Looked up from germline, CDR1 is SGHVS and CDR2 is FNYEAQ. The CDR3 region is CASSLGGGSYNEQFF. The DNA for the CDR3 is TGTGCCAGCAGCTTAGGCGGGGGCTCCTACAATGAGCAGTTCTTC.

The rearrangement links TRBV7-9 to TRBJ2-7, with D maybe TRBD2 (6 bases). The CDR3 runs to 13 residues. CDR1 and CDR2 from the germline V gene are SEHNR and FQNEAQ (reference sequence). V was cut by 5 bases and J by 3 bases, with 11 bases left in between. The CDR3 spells CASSPPTSYEQYF. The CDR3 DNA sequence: TGTGCCAGCAGCCCGCCGACTAGCTACGAGCAGTACTTC.

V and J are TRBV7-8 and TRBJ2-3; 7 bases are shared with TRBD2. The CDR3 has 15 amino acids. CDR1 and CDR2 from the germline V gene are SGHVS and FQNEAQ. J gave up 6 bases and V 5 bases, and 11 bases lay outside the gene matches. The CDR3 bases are TGTGCCAGCAGCACTCTAGCGGAGACATTGGATACGCAGTATTTT. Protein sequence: CASSTLAETLDTQYF.

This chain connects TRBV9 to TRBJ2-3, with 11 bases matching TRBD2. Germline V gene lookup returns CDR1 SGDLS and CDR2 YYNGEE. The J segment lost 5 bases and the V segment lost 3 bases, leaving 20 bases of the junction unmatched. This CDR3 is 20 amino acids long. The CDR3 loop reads CASSARIAGGPSNAGDTQYF. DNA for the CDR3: TGTGCCAGCAGCGCCCGAATAGCGGGAGGGCCCTCGAACGCCGGAGATACGCAGTATTTT.

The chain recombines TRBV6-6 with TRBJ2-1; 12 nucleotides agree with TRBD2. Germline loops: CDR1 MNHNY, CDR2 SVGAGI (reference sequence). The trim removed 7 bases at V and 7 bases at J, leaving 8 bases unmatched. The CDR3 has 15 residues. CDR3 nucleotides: TGTGCCAGCACTAATCTAGCGGGGGGGCCGAATGAGCAGTTCTTC. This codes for CASTNLAGGPNEQFF.

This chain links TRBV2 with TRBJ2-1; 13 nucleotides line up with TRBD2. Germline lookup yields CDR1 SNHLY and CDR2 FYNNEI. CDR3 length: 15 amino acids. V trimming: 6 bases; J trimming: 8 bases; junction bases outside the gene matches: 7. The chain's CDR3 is CASSETSGGFDEQFF. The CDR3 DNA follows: TGTGCCAGCAGCGAGACTAGCGGGGGGTTCGATGAGCAGTTCTTC.

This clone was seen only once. This CDR3 reads CASSFGTGFNYGYTF. The CDR3 DNA reads as TGCGCCAGCAGCTTCGGGACAGGGTTTAACTATGGCTACACCTTC. The genes are TRBV5-1 and TRBJ1-2; 9 nucleotides align to TRBD1. V was pared by 2 bases and J by 1 base, with 3 bases of the junction left unmatched. CDR1 is SGHRS, CDR2 YFSETQ, per germline. The CDR3 runs to 15 residues.

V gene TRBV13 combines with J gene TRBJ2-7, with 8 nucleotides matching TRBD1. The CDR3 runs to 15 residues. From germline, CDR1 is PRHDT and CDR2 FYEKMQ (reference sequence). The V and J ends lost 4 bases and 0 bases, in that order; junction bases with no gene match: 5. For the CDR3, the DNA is TGTGCCAGCAGCTCCTGGACAGGGTCCTCCTACGAGCAGTACTTC. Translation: CASSSWTGSSYEQYF.

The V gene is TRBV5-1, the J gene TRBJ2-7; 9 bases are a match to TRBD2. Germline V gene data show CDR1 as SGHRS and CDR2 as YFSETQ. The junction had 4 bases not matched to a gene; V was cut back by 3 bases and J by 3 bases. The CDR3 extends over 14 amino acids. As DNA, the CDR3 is TGCGCCAGCAGCTCGAGACTAGCGGTCTACGAGCAGTACTTC. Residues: CASSSRLAVYEQYF.

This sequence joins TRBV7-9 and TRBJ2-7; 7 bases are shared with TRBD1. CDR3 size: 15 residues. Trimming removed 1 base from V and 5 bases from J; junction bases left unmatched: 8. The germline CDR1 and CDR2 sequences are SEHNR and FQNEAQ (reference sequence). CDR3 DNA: TGTGCCAGCAGCTTAGTAGGGCAGGGGGTCCACGAGCAGTACTTC. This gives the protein CASSLVGQGVHEQYF.

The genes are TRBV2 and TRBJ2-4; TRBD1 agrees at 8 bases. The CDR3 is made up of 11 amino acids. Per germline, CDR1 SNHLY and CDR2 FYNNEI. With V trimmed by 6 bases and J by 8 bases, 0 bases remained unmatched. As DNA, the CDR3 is TGTGCCAGCAGACAGGGGGACATTCAGTACTTC. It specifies CASRQGDIQYF. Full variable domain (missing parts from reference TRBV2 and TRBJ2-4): EPEVTQTPSHQVTQMGQEVILRCVPISNHLYFYWYRQILGQKVEFLVSFYNNEISEKSEIFDDQFSVERPDGSNFTLKIRSTKLEDSAMYFCASRQGDIQYFGAGTRLSVL.

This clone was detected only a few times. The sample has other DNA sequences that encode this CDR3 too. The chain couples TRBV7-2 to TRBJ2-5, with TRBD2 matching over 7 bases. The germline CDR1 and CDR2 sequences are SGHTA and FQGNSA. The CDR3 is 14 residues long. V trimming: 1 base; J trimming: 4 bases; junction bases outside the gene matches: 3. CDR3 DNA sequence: TGTGCCAGCAGCTTAGGCGGGAGAGCAGAGACCCAGTACTTC. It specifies CASSLGGRAETQYF.

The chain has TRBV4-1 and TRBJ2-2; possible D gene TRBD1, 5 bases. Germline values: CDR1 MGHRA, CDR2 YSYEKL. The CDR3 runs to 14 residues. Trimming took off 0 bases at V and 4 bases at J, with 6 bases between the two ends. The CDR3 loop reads CASSQEGATGELFF. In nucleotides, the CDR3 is TGCGCCAGCAGCCAAGAAGGGGCCACCGGGGAGCTGTTTTTT.

In DNA, the CDR3 is TGTGCCAGCAGTCCGGGGACAGGGGTTGGCTACACCTTC. Protein: CASSPGTGVGYTF. V gene TRBV12-3 or TRBV12-4 combines with J gene TRBJ1-2, with 10 bases lining up with TRBD1. The V and J ends lost 5 bases and 7 bases, in that order; junction bases with no gene match: 4. The CDR3 consists of 13 residues.

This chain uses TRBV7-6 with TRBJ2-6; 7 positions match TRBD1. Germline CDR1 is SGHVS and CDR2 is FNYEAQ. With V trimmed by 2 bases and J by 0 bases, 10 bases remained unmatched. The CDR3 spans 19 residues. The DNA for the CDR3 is TGTGCCAGCAGCTTACTATCGACAGGGTGGTCCTCTGGGGCCAACGTCCTGACTTTC. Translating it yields CASSLLSTGWSSGANVLTF.

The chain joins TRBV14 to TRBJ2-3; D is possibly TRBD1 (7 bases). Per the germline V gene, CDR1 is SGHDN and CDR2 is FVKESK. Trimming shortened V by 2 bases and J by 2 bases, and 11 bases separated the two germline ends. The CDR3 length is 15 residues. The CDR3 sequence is CASSQQGGLTDTQYF. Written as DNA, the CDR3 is TGTGCCAGCAGCCAACAGGGGGGCCTCACAGATACGCAGTATTTT.

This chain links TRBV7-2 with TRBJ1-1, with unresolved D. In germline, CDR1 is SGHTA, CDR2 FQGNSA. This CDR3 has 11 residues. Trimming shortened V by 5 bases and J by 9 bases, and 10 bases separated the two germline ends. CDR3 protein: CASSLRGQAFF. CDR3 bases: TGTGCCAGCAGCCTAAGAGGCCAAGCTTTCTTT.

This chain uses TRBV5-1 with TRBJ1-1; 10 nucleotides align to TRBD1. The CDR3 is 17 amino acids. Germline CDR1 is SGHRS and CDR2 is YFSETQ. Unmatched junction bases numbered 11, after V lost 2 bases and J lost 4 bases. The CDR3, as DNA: TGCGCCAGCAGCTTTATGGGACAGGGGTTTGTGGGCACTGAAGCTTTCTTT. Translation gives CASSFMGQGFVGTEAFF. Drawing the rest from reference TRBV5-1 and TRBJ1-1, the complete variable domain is KAGVTQTPRYLIKTRGQQVTLSCSPISGHRSVSWYQQTPGQGLQFLFEYFSETQRNKGNFPGRFSGRQFSNSRSEMNVSTLELGDSALYLCASSFMGQGFVGTEAFFGQGTRLTVV.

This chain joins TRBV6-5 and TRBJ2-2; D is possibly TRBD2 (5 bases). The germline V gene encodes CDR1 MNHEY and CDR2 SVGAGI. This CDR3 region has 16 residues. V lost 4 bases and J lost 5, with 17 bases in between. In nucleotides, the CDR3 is TGTGCCAGCAGTTCGCCCCTGGGTCCGGGGACCGGGGAGCTGTTTTTT. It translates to CASSSPLGPGTGELFF.

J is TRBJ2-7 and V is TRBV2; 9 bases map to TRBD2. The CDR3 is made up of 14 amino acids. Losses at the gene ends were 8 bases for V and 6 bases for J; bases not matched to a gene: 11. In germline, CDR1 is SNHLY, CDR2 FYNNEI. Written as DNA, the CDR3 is TGTGCCAGCGGTGGGGCTAGCGGGAACTCCGAGCAGTACTTC. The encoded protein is CASGGASGNSEQYF.

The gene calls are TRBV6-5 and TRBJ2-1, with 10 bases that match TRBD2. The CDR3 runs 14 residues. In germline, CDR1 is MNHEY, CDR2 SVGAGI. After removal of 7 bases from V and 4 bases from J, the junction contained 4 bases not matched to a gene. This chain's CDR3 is CASKLAGVYNEQFF. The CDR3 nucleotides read TGTGCCAGCAAGCTAGCGGGGGTTTACAATGAGCAGTTCTTC.

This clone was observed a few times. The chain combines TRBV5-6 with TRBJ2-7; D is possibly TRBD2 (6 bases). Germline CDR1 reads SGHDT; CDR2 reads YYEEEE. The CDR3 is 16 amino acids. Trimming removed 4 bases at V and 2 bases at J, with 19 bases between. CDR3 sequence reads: CASSAFRDWVTYEQYF. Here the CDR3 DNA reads TGTGCCAGCAGCGCGTTTCGGGACTGGGTTACCTACGAGCAGTACTTC. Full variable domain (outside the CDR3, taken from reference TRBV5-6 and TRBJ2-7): DAGVTQSPTHLIKTRGQQVTLRCSPKSGHDTVSWYQQALGQGPQFIFQYYEEEERQRGNFPDRFSGHQFPNYSSELNVNALLLGDSALYLCASSAFRDWVTYEQYFGPGTRLTVT.

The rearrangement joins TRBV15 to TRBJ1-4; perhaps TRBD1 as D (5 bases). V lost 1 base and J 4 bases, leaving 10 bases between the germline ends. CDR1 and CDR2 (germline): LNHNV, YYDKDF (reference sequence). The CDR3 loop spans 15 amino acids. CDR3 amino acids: CATSRVAGFNEKLFF. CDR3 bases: TGTGCCACCAGCAGAGTGGCAGGGTTTAATGAAAAACTGTTTTTT.